This entry features one TCR beta chain sequence. Trimming took 5 bases from V and 4 from J; bases not matched to a gene: 4. CDR1 and CDR2 from the germline V gene are LNHDA and SQIVND (reference sequence). The CDR3 runs 14 residues. These data belong to a study of blood T cell repertoires in COVID-19. In the study overall: COVID-19 samples collected from the United States, Italy and Spain covered acute and convalescent phases. T cells, B-cell-depleted T cells, or PBMCs supplied cDNA or gDNA.

In the source study's methods: Reference gene primer amplification gave estimated nucleated cell counts. Assay used: immunoSEQ multiplex PCR; TCRdb lists only in-frame clones, some missing. V, J and clone size are those of that table, while D and trimming were read from the DNA. The data show roughly 99,000 clones, around 88% seen once. The source material was peripheral blood. This sequence joins TRBV19 and TRBJ1-3; 8 bases are shared with TRBD1. The source is a man between 50 and 59 years old with active or convalescent COVID-19. CDR3 region: CASSGQGGGNTIYF. Written as DNA, the CDR3 is TGTGCCAGTAGTGGACAGGGAGGAGGAAACACCATATATTTT.